This T cell receptor (beta chain) was profiled in a study of cytomegalovirus exposure and HLA in healthy donors. The CDR3 sequence is 11 residues long. Trimming cost V 8 bases and J 11 bases, with 13 bases left between them. The germline CDR1 and CDR2 sequences are LGHNA and YSLEER. PCR amplification relied on 60 Vbeta primers (plus 13 Jbeta primers). The repertoire was sequenced with immunoSEQ multiplex PCR; TCRdb's copy has only in-frame clones and lacks some. Of about 99,000 clones listed, around 76% were seen once; the top ten hold about 9.3%. Study outcomes and limitations: Sequencing depth roughly uniform across donors was assumed in presence/absence analyses. Cytomegalovirus status was reportedly diagnosed by the classifier with high sensitivity and specificity. Among TCR sequences, most were rare, though some public TCRs appeared in many donors.

In regard to this clone: Its specificity is unknown.

This clonotype was obtained from a woman younger than 35 in good health and CMV-seropositive. The chain combines TRBV4-3 with TRBJ2-1; the D gene is possibly TRBD2 (6 bases). The sequenced sample consisted of PBMCs. CDR3 DNA: TGCGCCAGCCCGGGACTCCATAAGCAGTTCTTC. Residues: CASPGLHKQFF.